The entry below gives a single T cell receptor beta chain sequence along with its context. The antigen is unknown. The data derive from a study of cytomegalovirus exposure and HLA in healthy donors. Overall study context: Across almost 400 genotyped donors, about 81% landed in the Caucasian-associated ancestry cluster. Broader study findings: The majority of CMV-associated TCR beta chains were reported as apparently HLA-restricted in a later analysis.

The V gene's germline CDR1 is MNHNY and CDR2 SVGAGI (reference sequence). V gave up 0 bases and J gave up 7 bases, with 7 bases separating them. The CDR3 sequence is 12 residues long. In the PCR, 60 Vbeta and 13 Jbeta primers were used. Profiled with immunoSEQ multiplex PCR; TCRdb holds only in-frame clones, not every one. The sample records 210,000 or so clones, about 80% being singletons. Sequencing was performed on PBMCs. V and J are TRBV6-6 and TRBJ2-7, with D possibly TRBD2 on 5 matching bases. The sequence was collected from a woman in her thirties or forties in good health and CMV-seronegative. The CDR3 DNA follows: TGTGCCAGCAGTTACTCTCGGGAAGAGCAGTACTTC. This encodes CASSYSREEQYF.